Here is one T cell receptor beta chain with its context. As yet, its antigen is unknown. Noted treatment: roughly 20 received Ad26.COV2.S at low or high dose, single or two shots; a few received placebo; per-sample allocation not given. Sampling occurred on day 63 after the first vaccine or placebo injection. The CDR3 covers 14 residues. The V segment lost 4 bases and the J segment 6 bases; nucleotides outside the gene matches: 6. The germline V gene has CDR1 SGHRS and CDR2 YFSETQ. Measured with immunoSEQ multiplex PCR; TCRdb has only the in-frame clones, and not every one. The sample records about 320,000 clones, approximately 80% being singletons. These data are taken from a study of Ad26.COV2.S vaccination and SARS-CoV-2 variants. Looking at the study overall: Into the muscle, Ad26.COV2.S was dosed once or twice, 56 days apart.

Notes on the study in general: Similar non-spike TCR breadth was seen in vaccine and placebo recipients.

This clonotype was obtained from a person aged 18-60 years who received the Ad26.COV2.S COVID-19 vaccine or a placebo. V gene TRBV5-1 combines with J gene TRBJ2-2; TRBD1 matches 7 bases. Material: peripheral blood, obtained in a trial of Ad26.COV2.S vaccine versus placebo. The CDR3 protein is CASSRDTGAGELFF. CDR3 nucleotide sequence: TGCGCCAGCAGCCGGGACACAGGGGCCGGGGAGCTGTTTTTT.